This T cell receptor (beta chain) was recorded in a study of cytomegalovirus exposure and HLA in healthy donors. Study at large: It was reported in a later analysis that the same platform had been used for the 90 to 150 validation repertoires as for the roughly 650 first-cohort repertoires.

The CDR3 extends over 13 amino acids. Germline V lookup: CDR1 SGHDT, CDR2 YYEEEE. Trimming stripped 2 bases from V and 5 bases from J, with 11 bases between. Among the 100 to 150 subjects of the validation cohort, separate from the roughly 650-subject first cohort, were the donors. Profiled with immunoSEQ multiplex PCR; TCRdb holds only in-frame clones, not every one. The sample lists about 250,000 clones, about 83% occurring once. The chain couples TRBV5-6 to TRBJ2-7; D is unresolved. Material: PBMCs. This TCR was sampled from a young man in good health and CMV-seronegative. The CDR3 nucleotides are TGTGCCAGCAGCTTTCGTGCAGGCCACGAGCAGTACTTC. Translation: CASSFRAGHEQYF.